The present T cell receptor (beta chain) was sequenced within a study of blood T cells in healthy people across ages. The CDR3 runs to 14 residues. CDR1 is DFQATT, CDR2 SNEGSKA, per germline (reference sequence). Trimming removed 3 bases from V and 5 bases from J, with 11 bases in between. A few counts support this clonotype. The use of a sample-barcoded 5' primer and a J-beta primer mix characterized a second PCR of roughly 6 to 12 cycles. TCRdb processed the 5' RACE reads anew with MiXCR; each CDR3 protein has one entry. The sample shows 750,000 to 950,000 distinct CDR3 sequences, about 28% of them seen only once. These data also featured in a second study, about T cells of mothers and their children.

The material sequenced was blood. The chain couples TRBV20-1 to TRBJ1-6; D perhaps matches TRBD1 (6 bases). The TCR sequence derives from a woman in her thirties or forties in good health. The DNA for the CDR3 is TGCAGTGCTAGGGGGAGACAGGATAATTCACCCCTCCACTTT. Its protein is CSARGRQDNSPLHF.